These 20 T cell receptor beta chains came from one sample sequenced in a study of blood T cell repertoires in COVID-19. Sequenced by immunoSEQ multiplex PCR; TCRdb stores in-frame clones only, minus some. The sample lists about 150,000 clones, approximately 81% occurring once. The sample was peripheral blood. The receptors originated from a human donor in a cohort sampled during active COVID-19.

The chain carries TRBV5-1 and TRBJ2-5, with D possibly being TRBD1 (6 bases). The germline V gene has CDR1 SGHRS and CDR2 YFSETQ. CDR3 length equals 15 residues. V was pared by 5 bases and J by 5 bases, with 19 bases between. CDR3 in amino acids: CASRPVGQGTETQYF. DNA of the CDR3: TGCGCCAGCAGGCCCGTCGGGCAGGGGACGGAGACCCAGTACTTC.

The chain uses TRBV5-1 and TRBJ2-1, with TRBD2 identical over 11 bases. Trimming at V came to 2 bases and at J to 8 bases, leaving 3 bases not matched to a gene. The length of the CDR3 is 14 residues. Per germline, CDR1 SGHRS and CDR2 YFSETQ. CDR3 loop: CASSLTSGGDEQFF. The CDR3 DNA is TGCGCCAGCAGCTTAACTAGCGGGGGTGATGAGCAGTTCTTC.

The rearrangement uses TRBV9 and TRBJ2-7, with TRBD1 identical over 8 bases. Losses at the gene ends were 3 bases for V and 5 bases for J; bases not matched to a gene: 7. Germline loops: CDR1 SGDLS, CDR2 YYNGEE. CDR3 length: 14 residues. The CDR3 DNA reads TGTGCCAGCAGCGACAGGACAGGGTGGGACGAGCAGTACTTC. Protein product: CASSDRTGWDEQYF.

The chain recombines TRBV29-1 with TRBJ1-2; 7 nucleotides agree with TRBD1. The CDR3 is made up of 11 amino acids. The V gene end was trimmed by 7 bases and the J gene end by 4 bases; junction bases not matched to a gene: 3. In germline, CDR1 is SQVTM, CDR2 ANQGSEA. For the CDR3, the DNA is TGCAGCGCGACAGGGATCTATGGCTACACCTTC. It is translated as CSATGIYGYTF.

This clone came up once. The chain has TRBV29-1 and TRBJ1-2; 9 bases align to TRBD1. J gave up 3 bases and V 2 bases, and 7 bases lay outside the gene matches. Germline CDR1 SQVTM, CDR2 ANQGSEA. The CDR3 runs to 15 residues. The CDR3: CSVEPGTGSYYGYTF. Here the CDR3 DNA reads TGCAGCGTTGAACCCGGGACAGGGTCGTACTATGGCTACACCTTC.

The chain joins TRBV7-2 to TRBJ2-7; 9 bases match TRBD2. Germline V gene data show CDR1 as SGHTA and CDR2 as FQGNSA. The length of the CDR3 is 15 residues. V dropped 5 bases and J dropped 2; count of bases not matched to a gene: 7. CDR3 protein: CASSLSGGLTYEQYF. DNA for the CDR3: TGTGCCAGCAGCCTTAGCGGGGGCCTCACCTACGAGCAGTACTTC.

The genes are TRBV7-9 and TRBJ2-1, with 15 bases matching TRBD2. CDR3 size: 15 residues. V trimming: 5 bases; J trimming: 5 bases; junction bases outside the gene matches: 1. Germline V CDR1 and CDR2: SEHNR, FQNEAQ (reference sequence). Here the CDR3 reads CASSGTSGGHNEQFF. In nucleotides, the CDR3 is TGTGCCAGCAGCGGGACTAGCGGGGGGCACAATGAGCAGTTCTTC.

V usage is TRBV5-1 and J usage is TRBJ2-3, with 11 bases that match TRBD2. The V segment lost 4 bases and the J segment 3 bases; nucleotides outside the gene matches: 10. This CDR3 contains 17 residues. Germline V CDR1 and CDR2: SGHRS, YFSETQ. CDR3 in amino acids: CASSLAGGLWGTDTQYF. CDR3 DNA sequence: TGCGCCAGCAGCCTAGCGGGGGGCCTCTGGGGGACAGATACGCAGTATTTT.

This clone was observed a handful of times. The J gene is TRBJ2-7, the V gene TRBV28, with D possibly being TRBD1 (6 bases). The length of the CDR3 is 13 residues. Per the germline V gene, CDR1 is MDHEN and CDR2 is SYDVKM. V was trimmed by 5 bases and J by 7 bases, leaving 15 bases between them. This CDR3 reads CASSARGGWEQYF. CDR3 DNA: TGTGCCAGCAGTGCCAGGGGTGGATGGGAGCAGTACTTC. Using reference TRBV28 and TRBJ2-7 for the parts outside the CDR3, the full variable domain is DVKVTQSSRYLVKRTGEKVFLECVQDMDHENMFWYRQDPGLGLRLIYFSYDVKMKEKGDIPEGYSVSREKKERFSLILESASTNQTSMYLCASSARGGWEQYFGPGTRLTVT.

V and J are TRBV4-1 and TRBJ1-4; TRBD1 agrees at 9 bases. With 4 bases clipped from V and 8 bases from J, the junction kept 5 bases outside the gene matches. This CDR3 has 14 residues. The germline V gene encodes CDR1 MGHRA and CDR2 YSYEKL. Here the CDR3 reads CASSRTGTGEKLFF. Written as DNA, the CDR3 is TGCGCCAGCAGCCGTACCGGGACAGGGGAAAAACTGTTTTTT.

This clone came up a few times. The chain links TRBV7-2 to TRBJ2-1; 10 bases line up with TRBD2. Germline V gene lookup returns CDR1 SGHTA and CDR2 FQGNSA. The ends lost 1 base at V and 9 bases at J; junction bases unmatched: 6. The CDR3 has 15 amino acids. The CDR3: CASSLVTSGAGEQFF. CDR3 bases: TGTGCCAGCAGCTTAGTTACTAGCGGGGCGGGTGAGCAGTTCTTC.

The chain carries TRBV27 and TRBJ1-6; 8 bases are shared with TRBD1. Trimming cost V 3 bases and J 9 bases; bases outside gene matches: 4. From germline, CDR1 is MNHEY and CDR2 SMNVEV (reference sequence). The CDR3 has 14 residues. This CDR3 reads CASSFSGQASPLHF. The CDR3 nucleotides read TGTGCCAGCAGTTTTTCGGGACAGGCTTCACCCCTCCACTTT.

The chain uses TRBV3-1 (or the pseudogene TRBV3-2) and TRBJ1-3; the D is unclear. Trimming left V 0 bases short and J 3 bases short, with 6 bases between. The germline V gene has CDR1 LGHDT and CDR2 YNNKEL (reference sequence). The CDR3 length is 14 residues. The CDR3 bases are TGTGCCAGCAGCCAAGATTATTTTGGAAACACCATATATTTT. Translation: CASSQDYFGNTIYF.

The chain couples TRBV4-2 to TRBJ2-7, with TRBD2 as a possible D gene (6 bases). The germline V gene has CDR1 LGHNA and CDR2 YNFKEQ. The length of the CDR3 is 14 residues. Trimming removed 8 bases from V and 6 bases from J, with 20 bases in between. The CDR3 DNA sequence: TGTGCCAGCGGACGGGACTGGCAAGATGGCGAGCAGTACTTC. As protein: CASGRDWQDGEQYF.

In the case of this clone: This CDR3 is also generated by other DNA sequences in the sample. The J gene is TRBJ1-1, the V gene TRBV18; no firm D call. This CDR3 spans 13 amino acids. Germline V gene data show CDR1 as KGHSH and CDR2 as LQKENI. V was cut by 0 bases and J by 1 base, with 3 bases left in between. This CDR3 is CASSPPGNTEAFF. The CDR3, as DNA: TGTGCCAGCTCACCACCCGGGAACACTGAAGCTTTCTTT.

Comments on this clone: Other DNA sequences in the same sample also yield this CDR3. V gene TRBV28 combines with J gene TRBJ1-1, with D possibly TRBD1 on 5 matching bases. V lost 1 base and J lost 1, with 7 bases in between. Germline assignment: CDR1 MDHEN and CDR2 SYDVKM. This CDR3 spans 14 amino acids. The CDR3: CASSLLRGNTEAFF. The CDR3 nucleotides read TGTGCCAGCAGTTTATTAAGGGGGAACACTGAAGCTTTCTTT.

This clone showed up many times. The chain combines TRBV5-6 with TRBJ2-7; D possibly corresponds to TRBD1 (5 bases). V lost 1 base and J lost 5, with 13 bases in between. CDR1 SGHDT and CDR2 YYEEEE come from the germline V gene. The CDR3 is made up of 14 amino acids. The CDR3: CASSLTAGYHEQYF. CDR3 in DNA: TGTGCCAGCAGCTTGACGGCAGGGTACCACGAGCAGTACTTC.

V gene TRBV19 combines with J gene TRBJ1-1; D ambiguous. V lost 2 bases and J lost 4, with 14 bases in between. The CDR3 has 15 amino acids. Germline values: CDR1 LNHDA, CDR2 SQIVND (reference sequence). In DNA form, the CDR3 reads TGTGCCAGTAGTATACAGCCGGGGATGAGCACTGAAGCTTTCTTT. Amino acids: CASSIQPGMSTEAFF.

This chain joins TRBV10-2 and TRBJ1-2; no reliable D call. The germline V gene encodes CDR1 WSHSY and CDR2 SAAADI. The ends were cut back, 2 bases at V and 2 bases at J, with 9 bases in the middle. This CDR3 contains 14 residues. In nucleotides, the CDR3 is TGCGCCAGCAGTGAGACGGGGTCCAACTATGGCTACACCTTC. Protein sequence: CASSETGSNYGYTF.

This sequence joins TRBV7-2 and TRBJ1-1; 8 bases are shared with TRBD1. The CDR3 is made up of 17 amino acids. The V gene's germline CDR1 is SGHTA and CDR2 FQGNSA. Trimming at V came to 3 bases and at J to 4 bases, leaving 13 bases not matched to a gene. CDR3: CASSLGFSGGRGTEAFF. CDR3 DNA sequence: TGTGCCAGCAGCTTGGGGTTTTCAGGGGGCCGGGGCACTGAAGCTTTCTTT.